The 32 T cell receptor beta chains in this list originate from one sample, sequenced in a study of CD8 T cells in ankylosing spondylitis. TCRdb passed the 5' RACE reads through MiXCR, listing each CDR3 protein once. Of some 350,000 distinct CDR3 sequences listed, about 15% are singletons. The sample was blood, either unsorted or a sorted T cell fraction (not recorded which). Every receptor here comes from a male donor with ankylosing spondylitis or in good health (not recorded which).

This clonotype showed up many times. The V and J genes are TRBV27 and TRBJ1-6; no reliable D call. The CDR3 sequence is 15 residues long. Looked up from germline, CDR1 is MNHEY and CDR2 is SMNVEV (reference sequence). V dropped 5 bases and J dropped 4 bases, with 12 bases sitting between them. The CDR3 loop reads CASSPHGDYNSPLHF. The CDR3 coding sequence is TGTGCCAGCAGTCCGCACGGTGATTATAATTCACCCCTCCACTTT.

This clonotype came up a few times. The CDR3 DNA is TGTGCCAGCAGTGACCGGGACAGGGGTTCCTACGAGCAGTACTTC. This encodes CASSDRDRGSYEQYF. This chain connects TRBV6-1 to TRBJ2-7; 10 bases are a match to TRBD1. The CDR3 extends over 15 amino acids. V lost 3 bases to trimming and J lost 1 base; unmatched junction nucleotides: 3. Germline lookup yields CDR1 MNHNS and CDR2 SASEGT.

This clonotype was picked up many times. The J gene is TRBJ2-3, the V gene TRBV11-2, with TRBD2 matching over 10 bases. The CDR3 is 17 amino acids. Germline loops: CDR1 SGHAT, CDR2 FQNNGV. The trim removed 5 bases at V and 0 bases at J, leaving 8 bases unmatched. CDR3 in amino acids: CASSVGLLAGSTDTQYF. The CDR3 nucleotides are TGTGCCAGCAGCGTCGGTCTACTAGCGGGGAGCACAGATACGCAGTATTTT.

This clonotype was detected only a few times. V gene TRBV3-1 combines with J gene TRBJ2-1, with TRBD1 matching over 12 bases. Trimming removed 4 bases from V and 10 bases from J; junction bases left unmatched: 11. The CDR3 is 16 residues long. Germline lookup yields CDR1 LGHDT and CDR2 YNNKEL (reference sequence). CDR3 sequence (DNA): TGTGCCAGCAGCCCATCTCCGGGACAGGGGGCCGTAGAGCAGTTCTTC. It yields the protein CASSPSPGQGAVEQFF.

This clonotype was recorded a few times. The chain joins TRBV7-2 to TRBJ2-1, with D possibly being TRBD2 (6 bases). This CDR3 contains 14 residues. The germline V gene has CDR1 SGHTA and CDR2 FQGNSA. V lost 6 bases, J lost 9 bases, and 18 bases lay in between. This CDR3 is CASRPGPLEGEQFF. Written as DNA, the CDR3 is TGTGCCAGCAGACCGGGACCATTGGAGGGTGAGCAGTTCTTC. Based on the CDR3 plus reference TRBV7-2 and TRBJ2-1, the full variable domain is GAGVSQSPSNKVTEKGKDVELRCDPISGHTALYWYRQSLGQGLEFLIYFQGNSAPDKSGLPSDRFSAERTGGSVSTLTIQRTQQEDSAVYLCASRPGPLEGEQFFGPGTRLTVL.

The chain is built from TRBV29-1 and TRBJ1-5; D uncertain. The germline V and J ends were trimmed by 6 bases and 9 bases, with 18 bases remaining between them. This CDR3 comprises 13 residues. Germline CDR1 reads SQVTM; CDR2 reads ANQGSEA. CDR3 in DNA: TGCAGCGTACCTGGACCTCCGGGTTGGCCCCAGCATTTT. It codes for CSVPGPPGWPQHF. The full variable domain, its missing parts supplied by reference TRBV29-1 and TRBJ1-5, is SAVISQKPSRDICQRGTSLTIQCQVDSQVTMMFWYRQQPGQSLTLIATANQGSEATYESGFVIDKFPISRPNLTFSTLTVSNMSPEDSSIYLCSVPGPPGWPQHFGDGTRLSIL.

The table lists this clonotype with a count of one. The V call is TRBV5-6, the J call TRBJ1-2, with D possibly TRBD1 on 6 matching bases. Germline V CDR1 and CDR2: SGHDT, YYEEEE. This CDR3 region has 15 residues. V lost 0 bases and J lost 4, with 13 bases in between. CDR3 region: CASSLGGGRTYGYTF. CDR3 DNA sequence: TGTGCCAGCAGCTTGGGCGGGGGGCGCACCTATGGCTACACCTTC.

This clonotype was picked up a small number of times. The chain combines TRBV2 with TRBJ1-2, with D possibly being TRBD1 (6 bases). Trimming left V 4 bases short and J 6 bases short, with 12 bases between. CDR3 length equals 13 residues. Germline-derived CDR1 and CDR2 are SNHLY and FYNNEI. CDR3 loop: CASSAGQRNGYTF. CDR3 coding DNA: TGTGCCAGCAGTGCCGGACAGCGTAATGGCTACACCTTC.

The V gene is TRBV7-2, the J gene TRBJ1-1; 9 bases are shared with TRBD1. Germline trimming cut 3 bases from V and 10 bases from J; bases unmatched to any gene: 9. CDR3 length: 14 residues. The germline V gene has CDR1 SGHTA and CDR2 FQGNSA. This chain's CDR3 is CASSFAGGQGVAFF. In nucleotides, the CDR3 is TGTGCCAGCAGCTTCGCTGGGGGACAGGGCGTAGCTTTCTTT.

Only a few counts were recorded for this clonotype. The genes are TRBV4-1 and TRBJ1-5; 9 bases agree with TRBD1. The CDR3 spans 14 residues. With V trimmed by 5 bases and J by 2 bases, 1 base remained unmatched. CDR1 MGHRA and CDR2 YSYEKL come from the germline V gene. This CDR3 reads CASSTGGGNQPQHF. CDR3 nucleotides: TGCGCCAGCAGCACAGGGGGCGGCAATCAGCCCCAGCATTTT.

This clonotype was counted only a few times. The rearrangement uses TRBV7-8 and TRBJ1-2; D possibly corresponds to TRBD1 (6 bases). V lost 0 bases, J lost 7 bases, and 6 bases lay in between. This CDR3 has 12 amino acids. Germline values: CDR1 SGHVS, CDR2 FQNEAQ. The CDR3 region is CASSLAGGGYTF. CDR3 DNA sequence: TGTGCCAGCAGCTTAGCAGGGGGTGGCTACACCTTC.

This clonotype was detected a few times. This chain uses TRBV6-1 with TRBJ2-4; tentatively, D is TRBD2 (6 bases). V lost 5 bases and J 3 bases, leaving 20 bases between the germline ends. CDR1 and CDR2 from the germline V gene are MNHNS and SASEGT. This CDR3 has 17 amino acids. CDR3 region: CASSLRLPGGHKNIQYF. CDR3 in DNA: TGTGCCAGCAGTCTTCGACTACCCGGGGGTCACAAAAACATTCAGTACTTC.

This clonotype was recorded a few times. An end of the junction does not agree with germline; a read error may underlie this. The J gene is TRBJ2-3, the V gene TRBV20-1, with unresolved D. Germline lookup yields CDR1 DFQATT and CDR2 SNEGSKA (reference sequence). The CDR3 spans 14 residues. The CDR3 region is CSAGDMLRADTQYF. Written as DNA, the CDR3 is TGCAGTGCTGGAGACATGCTTCGAGCAGATACGCAGTATTTT.

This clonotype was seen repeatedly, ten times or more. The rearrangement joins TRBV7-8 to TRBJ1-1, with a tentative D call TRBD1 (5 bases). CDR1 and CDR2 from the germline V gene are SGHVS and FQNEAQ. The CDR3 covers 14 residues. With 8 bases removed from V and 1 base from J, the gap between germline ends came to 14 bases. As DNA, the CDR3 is TGTGCCAGCGGATTAGGACAACAGAACACTGAAGCTTTCTTT. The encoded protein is CASGLGQQNTEAFF.

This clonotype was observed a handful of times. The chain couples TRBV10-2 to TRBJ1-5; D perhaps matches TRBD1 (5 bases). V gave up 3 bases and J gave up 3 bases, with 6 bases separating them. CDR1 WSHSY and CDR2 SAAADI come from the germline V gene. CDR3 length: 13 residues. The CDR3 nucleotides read TGCGCCAGCAGTGAACAGGTCAATCAGCCCCAGCATTTT. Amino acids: CASSEQVNQPQHF.

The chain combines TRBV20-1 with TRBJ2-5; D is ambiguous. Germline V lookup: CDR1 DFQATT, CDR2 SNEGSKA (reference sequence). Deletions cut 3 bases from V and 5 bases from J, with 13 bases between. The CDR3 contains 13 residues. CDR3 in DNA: TGCAGTGCTAGGACCGGCCCCGGGGAGACCCAGTACTTC. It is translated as CSARTGPGETQYF.

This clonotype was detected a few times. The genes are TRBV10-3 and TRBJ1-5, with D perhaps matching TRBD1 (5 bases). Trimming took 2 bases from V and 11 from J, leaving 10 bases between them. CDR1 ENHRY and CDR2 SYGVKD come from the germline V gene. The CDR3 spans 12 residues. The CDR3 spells CAISETGEAQHF. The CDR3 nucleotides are TGTGCCATCAGTGAGACGGGGGAGGCCCAGCATTTT.

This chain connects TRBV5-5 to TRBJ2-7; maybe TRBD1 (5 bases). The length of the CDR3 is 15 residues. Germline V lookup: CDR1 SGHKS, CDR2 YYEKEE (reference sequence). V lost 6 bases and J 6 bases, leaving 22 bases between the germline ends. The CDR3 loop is CASTNTLRAGGEQYF. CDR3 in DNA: TGTGCCAGCACCAATACACTCAGGGCCGGCGGCGAGCAGTACTTC.

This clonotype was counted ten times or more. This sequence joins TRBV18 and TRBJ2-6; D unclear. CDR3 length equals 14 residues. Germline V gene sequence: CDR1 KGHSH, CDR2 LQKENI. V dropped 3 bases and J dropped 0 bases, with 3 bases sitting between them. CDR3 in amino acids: CASSPSSGANVLTF. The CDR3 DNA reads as TGTGCCAGCTCACCGAGCTCTGGGGCCAACGTCCTGACTTTC.

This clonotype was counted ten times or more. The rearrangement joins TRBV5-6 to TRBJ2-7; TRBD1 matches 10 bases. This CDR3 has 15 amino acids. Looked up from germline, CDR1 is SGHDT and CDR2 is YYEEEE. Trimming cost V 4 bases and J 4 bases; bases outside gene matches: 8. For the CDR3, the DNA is TGTGCCAGCAGCGCCCGGGACAGGGGCTTTTACGAGCAGTACTTC. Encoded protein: CASSARDRGFYEQYF.

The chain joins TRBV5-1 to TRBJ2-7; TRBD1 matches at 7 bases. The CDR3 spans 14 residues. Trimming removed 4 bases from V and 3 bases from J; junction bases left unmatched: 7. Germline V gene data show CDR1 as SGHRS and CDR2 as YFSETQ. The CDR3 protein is CASSPATGNYEQYF. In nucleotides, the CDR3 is TGCGCCAGCAGCCCGGCGACAGGGAACTACGAGCAGTACTTC.

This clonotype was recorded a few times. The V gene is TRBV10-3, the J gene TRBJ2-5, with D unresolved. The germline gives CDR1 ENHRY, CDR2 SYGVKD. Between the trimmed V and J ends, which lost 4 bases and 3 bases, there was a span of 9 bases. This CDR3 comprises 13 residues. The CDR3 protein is CAISGPREETQYF. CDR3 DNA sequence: TGTGCCATCAGTGGACCCCGGGAAGAGACCCAGTACTTC.

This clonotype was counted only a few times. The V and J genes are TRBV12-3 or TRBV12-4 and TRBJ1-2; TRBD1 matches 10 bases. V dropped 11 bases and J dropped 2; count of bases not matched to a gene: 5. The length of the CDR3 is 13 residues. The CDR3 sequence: CAVRDRGNYGYTF. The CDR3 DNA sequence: TGTGCCGTCCGGGACAGGGGAAACTATGGCTACACCTTC.

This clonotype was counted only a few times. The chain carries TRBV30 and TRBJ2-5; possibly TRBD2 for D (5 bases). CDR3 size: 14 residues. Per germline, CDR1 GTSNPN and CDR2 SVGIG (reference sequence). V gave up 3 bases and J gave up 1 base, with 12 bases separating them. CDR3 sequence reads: CAWSLGLAQETQYF. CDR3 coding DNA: TGTGCCTGGAGCCTCGGACTGGCCCAAGAGACCCAGTACTTC. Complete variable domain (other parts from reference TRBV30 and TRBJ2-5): SQTIHQWPATLVQPVGSPLSLECTVEGTSNPNLYWYRQAAGRGLQLLFYSVGIGQISSEVPQNLSASRPQDRQFILSSKKLLLSDSGFYLCAWSLGLAQETQYFGPGTRLLVL.

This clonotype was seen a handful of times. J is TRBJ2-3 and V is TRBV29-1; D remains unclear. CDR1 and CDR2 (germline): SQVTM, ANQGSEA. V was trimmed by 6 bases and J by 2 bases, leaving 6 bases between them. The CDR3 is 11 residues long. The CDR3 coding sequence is TGCAGCGTAGGGAACACAGATACGCAGTATTTT. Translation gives CSVGNTDTQYF.

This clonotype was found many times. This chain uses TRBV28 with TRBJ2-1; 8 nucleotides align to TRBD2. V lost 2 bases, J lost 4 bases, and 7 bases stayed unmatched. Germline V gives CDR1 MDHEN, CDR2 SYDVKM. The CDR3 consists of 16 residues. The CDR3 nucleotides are TGTGCCAGCAGTTTAAGACGGGGGGGGCGATACAATGAGCAGTTCTTC. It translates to CASSLRRGGRYNEQFF.

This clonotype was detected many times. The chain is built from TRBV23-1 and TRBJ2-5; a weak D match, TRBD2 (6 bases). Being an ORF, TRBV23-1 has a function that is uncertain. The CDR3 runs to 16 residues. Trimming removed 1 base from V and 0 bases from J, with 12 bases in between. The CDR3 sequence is CASSQCQTSNQETQYF. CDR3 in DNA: TGCGCCAGCAGTCAATGTCAAACTAGCAACCAAGAGACCCAGTACTTC.

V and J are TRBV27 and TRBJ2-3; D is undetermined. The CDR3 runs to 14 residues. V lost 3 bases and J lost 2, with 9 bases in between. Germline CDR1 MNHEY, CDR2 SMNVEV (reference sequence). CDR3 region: CASSFGRNTDTQYF. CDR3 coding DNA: TGTGCCAGCAGTTTCGGCAGAAACACAGATACGCAGTATTTT.

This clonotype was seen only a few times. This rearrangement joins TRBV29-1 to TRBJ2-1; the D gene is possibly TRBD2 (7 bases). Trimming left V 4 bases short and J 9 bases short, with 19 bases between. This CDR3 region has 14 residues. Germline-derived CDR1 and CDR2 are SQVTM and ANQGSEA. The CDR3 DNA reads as TGCAGCGTTGGGCAGGGGTTGTGGGGGGGTGAGCAGTTCTTC. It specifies CSVGQGLWGGEQFF.

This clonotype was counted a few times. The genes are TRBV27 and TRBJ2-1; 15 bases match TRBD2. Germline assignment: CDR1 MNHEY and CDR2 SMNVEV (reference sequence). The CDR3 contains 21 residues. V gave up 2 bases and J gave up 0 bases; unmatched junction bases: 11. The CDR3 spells CASSLNLGTSGGLLSYNEQFF. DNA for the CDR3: TGTGCCAGCAGTTTAAATTTAGGGACTAGCGGGGGGCTACTCTCCTACAATGAGCAGTTCTTC.

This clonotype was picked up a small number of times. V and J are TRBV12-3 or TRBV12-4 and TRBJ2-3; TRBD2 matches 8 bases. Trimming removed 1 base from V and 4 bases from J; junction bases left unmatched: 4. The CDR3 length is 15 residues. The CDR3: CASSLVRGASDTQYF. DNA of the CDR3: TGTGCCAGCAGTTTAGTGCGGGGGGCTTCAGATACGCAGTATTTT.

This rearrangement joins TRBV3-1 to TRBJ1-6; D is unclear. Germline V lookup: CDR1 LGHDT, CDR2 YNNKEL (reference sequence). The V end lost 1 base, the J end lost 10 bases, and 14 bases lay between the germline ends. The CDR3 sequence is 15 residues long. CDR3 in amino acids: CASSQVVGRTSPLHF. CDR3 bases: TGTGCCAGCAGCCAAGTGGTTGGCCGAACCTCACCCCTCCACTTT.